This T cell receptor beta chain was identified during a study of shared clonotypes between healthy human individuals. General study points: Clonotypes shared by all four sorted-subset donors had higher generation probabilities than non-shared clonotypes.

In the case of this clone: Its cognate antigen is unknown.

Into CD45RA+ naive and CD45RA-negative memory subsets, the CD4+ cells were split. As processed by the authors: ImmunoSEQ supplied junction-only sequences lacking quality scores, so filtering was different. Data came from immunoSEQ multiplex PCR; TCRdb stores just in-frame clones and leaves some out. The D gene and trimming were derived from the DNA, and the V and J assignments and clone size from that table. The sample has around 2.5 million clones; roughly 93% are singletons. This clonotype originated in a man between 18 and 35 years old in good health. Some clones in this sample may be carry-over from other donors' samples. The material sequenced was naive CD4+ T cells from PBMCs. Subset noted: CD45RA+ positively selected.

In DNA, the CDR3 is TGTGCCAGCAGTTTTCTGGCGGGGAGCTCCTACAATGAGCAGTTCTTC. It specifies CASSFLAGSSYNEQFF. V is TRBV27 and J is TRBJ2-1; TRBD2 might be the D (6 bases). The length of the CDR3 is 16 residues. Germline CDR1 MNHEY, CDR2 SMNVEV (reference sequence). Trimming shortened V by 3 bases and J by 0 bases, and 12 bases separated the two germline ends.